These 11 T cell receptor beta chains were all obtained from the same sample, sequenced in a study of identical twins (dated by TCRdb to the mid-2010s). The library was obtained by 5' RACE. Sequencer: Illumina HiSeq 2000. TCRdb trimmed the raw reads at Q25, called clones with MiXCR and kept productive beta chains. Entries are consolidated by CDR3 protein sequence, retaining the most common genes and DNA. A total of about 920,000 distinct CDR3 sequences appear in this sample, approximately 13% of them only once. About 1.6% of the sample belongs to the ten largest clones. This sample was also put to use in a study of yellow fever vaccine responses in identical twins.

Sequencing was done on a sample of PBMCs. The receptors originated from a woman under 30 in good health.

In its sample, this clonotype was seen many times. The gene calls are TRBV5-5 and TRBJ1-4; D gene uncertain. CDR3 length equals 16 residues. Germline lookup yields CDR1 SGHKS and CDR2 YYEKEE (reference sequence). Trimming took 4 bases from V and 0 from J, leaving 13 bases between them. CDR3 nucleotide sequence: TGTGCCAGCAGCCCGGACGGGAGGGCAACTAATGAAAAACTGTTTTTT. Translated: CASSPDGRATNEKLFF.

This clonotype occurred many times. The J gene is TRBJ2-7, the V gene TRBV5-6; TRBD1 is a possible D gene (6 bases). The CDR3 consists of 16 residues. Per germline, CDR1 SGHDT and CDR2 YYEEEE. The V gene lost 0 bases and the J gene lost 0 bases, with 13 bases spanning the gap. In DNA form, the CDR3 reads TGTGCCAGCAGCTTGGGCAGGGGATGGGGCTCCTACGAGCAGTACTTC. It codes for CASSLGRGWGSYEQYF.

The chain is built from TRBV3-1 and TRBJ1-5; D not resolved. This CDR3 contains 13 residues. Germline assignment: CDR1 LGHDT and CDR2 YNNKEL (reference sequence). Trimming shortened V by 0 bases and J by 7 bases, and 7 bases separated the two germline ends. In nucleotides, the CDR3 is TGTGCCAGCAGCCAAGATCTGGGCCAGCCCCAGCATTTT. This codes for CASSQDLGQPQHF.

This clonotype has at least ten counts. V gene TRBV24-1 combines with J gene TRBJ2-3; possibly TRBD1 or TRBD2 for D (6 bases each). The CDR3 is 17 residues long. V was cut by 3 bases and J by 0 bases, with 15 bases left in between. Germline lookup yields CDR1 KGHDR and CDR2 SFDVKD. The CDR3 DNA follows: TGTGCCACCAGTGATGCTAGGAGGGGGGCTAGCACAGATACGCAGTATTTT. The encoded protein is CATSDARRGASTDTQYF.

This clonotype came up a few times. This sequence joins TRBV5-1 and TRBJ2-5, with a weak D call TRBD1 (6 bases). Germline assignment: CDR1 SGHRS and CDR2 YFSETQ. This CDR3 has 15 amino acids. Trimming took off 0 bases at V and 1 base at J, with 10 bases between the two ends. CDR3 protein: CASSLGGTSQETQYF. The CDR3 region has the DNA TGCGCCAGCAGCTTGGGGGGGACAAGCCAAGAGACCCAGTACTTC.

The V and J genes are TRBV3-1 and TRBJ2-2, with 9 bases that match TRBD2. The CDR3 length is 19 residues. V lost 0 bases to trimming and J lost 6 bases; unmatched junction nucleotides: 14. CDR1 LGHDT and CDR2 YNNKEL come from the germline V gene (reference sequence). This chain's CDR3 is CASSQDLPAGGRRAGELFF. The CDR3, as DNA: TGTGCCAGCAGCCAAGATCTACCAGCGGGGGGCCGCCGAGCCGGGGAGCTGTTTTTT.

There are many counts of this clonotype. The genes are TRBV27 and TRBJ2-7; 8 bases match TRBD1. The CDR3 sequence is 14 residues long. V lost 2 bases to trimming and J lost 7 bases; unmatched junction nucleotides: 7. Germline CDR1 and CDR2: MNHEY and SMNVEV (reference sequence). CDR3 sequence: CASSLLQGAGEQYV. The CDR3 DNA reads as TGTGCCAGCAGTTTACTTCAGGGGGCTGGGGAGCAGTACGTC.

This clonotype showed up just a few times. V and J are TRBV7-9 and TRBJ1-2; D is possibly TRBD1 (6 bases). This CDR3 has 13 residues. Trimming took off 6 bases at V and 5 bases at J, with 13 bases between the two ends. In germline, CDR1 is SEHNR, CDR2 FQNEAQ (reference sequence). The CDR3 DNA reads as TGTGCCAGCAGTACCGGGACAACGTATGGCTACACCTTC. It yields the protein CASSTGTTYGYTF. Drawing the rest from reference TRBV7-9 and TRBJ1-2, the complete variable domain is DTGVSQNPRHKITKRGQNVTFRCDPISEHNRLYWYRQTLGQGPEFLTYFQNEAQLEKSRLLSDRFSAERPKGSFSTLEIQRTEQGDSAMYLCASSTGTTYGYTFGSGTRLTVV.

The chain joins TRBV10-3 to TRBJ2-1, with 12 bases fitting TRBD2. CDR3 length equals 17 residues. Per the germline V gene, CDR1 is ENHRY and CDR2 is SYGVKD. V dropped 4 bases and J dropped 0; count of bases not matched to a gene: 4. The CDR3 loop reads CAISGLAGGTSYNEQFF. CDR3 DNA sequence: TGTGCCATCAGTGGTCTAGCGGGGGGGACCTCCTACAATGAGCAGTTCTTC.

This CDR3 reads CASSYLFQPSYNEQFF. CDR3 coding DNA: TGTGCCAGCAGCTACCTCTTCCAGCCCTCCTACAATGAGCAGTTCTTC. The genes are TRBV7-2 and TRBJ2-1; D gene unclear. Germline V gene lookup returns CDR1 SGHTA and CDR2 FQGNSA. The length of the CDR3 is 16 residues. Between the trimmed V and J ends, which lost 4 bases and 0 bases, there was a span of 13 bases. The whole variable domain, filled in from reference TRBV7-2 and TRBJ2-1, reads GAGVSQSPSNKVTEKGKDVELRCDPISGHTALYWYRQSLGQGLEFLIYFQGNSAPDKSGLPSDRFSAERTGGSVSTLTIQRTQQEDSAVYLCASSYLFQPSYNEQFFGPGTRLTVL.

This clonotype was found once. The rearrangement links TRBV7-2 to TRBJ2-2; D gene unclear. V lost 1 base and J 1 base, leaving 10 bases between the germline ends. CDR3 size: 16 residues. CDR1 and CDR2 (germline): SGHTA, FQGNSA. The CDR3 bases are TGTGCCAGCAGCTTAGTGTCAGGAGTGAACACCGGGGAGCTGTTTTTT. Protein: CASSLVSGVNTGELFF.